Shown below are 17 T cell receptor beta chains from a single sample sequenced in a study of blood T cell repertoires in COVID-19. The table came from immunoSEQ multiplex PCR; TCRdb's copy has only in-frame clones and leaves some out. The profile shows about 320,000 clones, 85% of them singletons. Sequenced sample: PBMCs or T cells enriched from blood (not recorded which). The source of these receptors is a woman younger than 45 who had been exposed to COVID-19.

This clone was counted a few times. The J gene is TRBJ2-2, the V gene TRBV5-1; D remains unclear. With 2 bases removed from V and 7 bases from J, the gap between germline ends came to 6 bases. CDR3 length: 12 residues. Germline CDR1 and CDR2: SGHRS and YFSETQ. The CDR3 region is CASSFPSGELFF. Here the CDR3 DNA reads TGCGCCAGCAGCTTCCCGAGCGGGGAGCTGTTTTTT.

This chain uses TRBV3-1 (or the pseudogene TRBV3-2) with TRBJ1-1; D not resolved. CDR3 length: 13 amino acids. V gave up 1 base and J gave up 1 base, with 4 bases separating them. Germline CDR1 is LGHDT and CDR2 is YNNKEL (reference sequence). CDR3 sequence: CASSQGENTEAFF. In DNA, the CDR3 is TGTGCCAGCAGCCAAGGCGAGAACACTGAAGCTTTCTTT.

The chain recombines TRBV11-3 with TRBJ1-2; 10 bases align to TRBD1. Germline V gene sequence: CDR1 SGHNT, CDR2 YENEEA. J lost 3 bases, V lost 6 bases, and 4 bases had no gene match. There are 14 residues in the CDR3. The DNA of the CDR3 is TGTGCCAGCAGGGACGGGACAGGGGACTATGGCTACACCTTC. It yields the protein CASRDGTGDYGYTF.

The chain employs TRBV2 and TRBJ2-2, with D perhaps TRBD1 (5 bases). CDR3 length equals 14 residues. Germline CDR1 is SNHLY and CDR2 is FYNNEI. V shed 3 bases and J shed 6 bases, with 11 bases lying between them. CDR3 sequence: CASSDDRKAGELFF. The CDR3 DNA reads TGTGCCAGCAGTGACGACAGAAAGGCCGGGGAGCTGTTTTTT.

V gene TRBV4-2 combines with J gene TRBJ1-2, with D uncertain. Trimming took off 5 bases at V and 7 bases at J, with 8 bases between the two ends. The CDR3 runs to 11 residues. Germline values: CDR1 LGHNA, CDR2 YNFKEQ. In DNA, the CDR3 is TGTGCCAGCAGCAACGGCGGTGGCTACACCTTC. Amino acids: CASSNGGGYTF.

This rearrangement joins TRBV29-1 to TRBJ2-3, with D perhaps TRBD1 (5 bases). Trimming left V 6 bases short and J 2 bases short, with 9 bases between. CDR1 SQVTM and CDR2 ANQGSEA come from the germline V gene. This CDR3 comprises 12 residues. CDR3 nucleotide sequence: TGCAGCGTAGGACACTACACAGATACGCAGTATTTT. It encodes CSVGHYTDTQYF.

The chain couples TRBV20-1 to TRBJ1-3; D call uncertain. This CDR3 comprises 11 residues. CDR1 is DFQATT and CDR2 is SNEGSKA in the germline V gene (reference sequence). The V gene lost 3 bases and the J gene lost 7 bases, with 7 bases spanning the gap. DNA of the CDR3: TGCAGTGCTAGTCTCGGTAACACCATATATTTT. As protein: CSASLGNTIYF.

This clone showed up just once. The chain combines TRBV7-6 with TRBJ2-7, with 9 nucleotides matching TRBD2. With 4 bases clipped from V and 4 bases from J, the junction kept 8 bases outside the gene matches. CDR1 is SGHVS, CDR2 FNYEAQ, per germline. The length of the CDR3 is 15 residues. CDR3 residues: CASSSTAGGGYEQYF. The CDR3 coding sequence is TGTGCCAGCAGCTCTACAGCGGGGGGAGGATACGAGCAGTACTTC.

CDR3 amino acids: CASSVVASQTNYGYTF. The CDR3 nucleotides read TGTGCCAGCAGCGTAGTCGCCAGTCAGACTAACTATGGCTACACCTTC. This chain connects TRBV9 to TRBJ1-2; D not resolved. The CDR3 sequence is 16 residues long. From germline, CDR1 is SGDLS and CDR2 YYNGEE. V lost 0 bases to trimming and J lost 0 bases, with 12 bases between them. The variable domain in full, with the rest retrieved from reference TRBV9 and TRBJ1-2, is DSGVTQTPKHLITATGQRVTLRCSPRSGDLSVYWYQQSLDQGLQFLIQYYNGEERAKGNILERFSAQQFPDLHSELNLSSLELGDSALYFCASSVVASQTNYGYTFGSGTRLTVV.

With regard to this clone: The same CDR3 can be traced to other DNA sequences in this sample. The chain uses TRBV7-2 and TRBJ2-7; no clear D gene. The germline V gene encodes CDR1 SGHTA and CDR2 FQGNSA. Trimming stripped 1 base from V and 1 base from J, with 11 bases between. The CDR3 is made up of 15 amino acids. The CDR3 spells CASSLVVAQSYEQYF. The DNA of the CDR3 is TGTGCCAGCAGCTTAGTGGTAGCCCAGTCCTACGAGCAGTACTTC.

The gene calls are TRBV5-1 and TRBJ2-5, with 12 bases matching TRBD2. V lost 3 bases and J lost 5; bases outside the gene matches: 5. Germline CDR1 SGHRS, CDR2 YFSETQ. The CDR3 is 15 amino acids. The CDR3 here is CASSWTSGMGETQYF. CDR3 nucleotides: TGCGCCAGCAGCTGGACTAGCGGGATGGGGGAGACCCAGTACTTC.

CDR3 nucleotides: TGTGCCTGGAGTACCGGAGGCCGGAGAGAGTGGCCCCAGCATTTT. Residues: CAWSTGGRREWPQHF. The chain joins TRBV30 to TRBJ1-5, with D uncertain. CDR1 is GTSNPN and CDR2 is SVGIG in the germline V gene (reference sequence). V lost 2 bases and J 9 bases, leaving 20 bases between the germline ends. This CDR3 has 15 amino acids.

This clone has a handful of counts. The CDR3 region is CASSTSDRGRAFF. CDR3 nucleotide sequence: TGTGCCAGTAGTACATCCGACAGGGGGCGAGCTTTCTTT. The chain has TRBV19 and TRBJ1-1; 10 positions agree with TRBD1. Germline-derived CDR1 and CDR2 are LNHDA and SQIVND (reference sequence). The CDR3 has 13 residues. With 4 bases clipped from V and 10 bases from J, the junction kept 6 bases outside the gene matches. The full variable domain, with the rest looked up from reference TRBV19 and TRBJ1-1, is DGGITQSPKYLFRKEGQNVTLSCEQNLNHDAMYWYRQDPGQGLRLIYYSQIVNDFQKGDIAEGYSVSREKKESFPLTVTSAQKNPTAFYLCASSTSDRGRAFFGQGTRLTVV.

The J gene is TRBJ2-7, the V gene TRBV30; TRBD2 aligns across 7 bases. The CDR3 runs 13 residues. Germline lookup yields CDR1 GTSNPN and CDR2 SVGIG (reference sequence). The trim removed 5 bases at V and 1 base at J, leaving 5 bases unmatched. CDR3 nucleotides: TGTGCCTGGGAAGCGGGAATTTCCTACGAGCAGTACTTC. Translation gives CAWEAGISYEQYF.

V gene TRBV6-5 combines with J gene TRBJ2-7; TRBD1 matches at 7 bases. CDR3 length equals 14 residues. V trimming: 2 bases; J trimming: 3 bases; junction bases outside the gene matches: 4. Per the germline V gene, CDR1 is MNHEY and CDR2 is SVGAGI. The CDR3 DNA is TGTGCCAGCAGTTACGTGACAGGGAACTACGAGCAGTACTTC. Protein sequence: CASSYVTGNYEQYF.

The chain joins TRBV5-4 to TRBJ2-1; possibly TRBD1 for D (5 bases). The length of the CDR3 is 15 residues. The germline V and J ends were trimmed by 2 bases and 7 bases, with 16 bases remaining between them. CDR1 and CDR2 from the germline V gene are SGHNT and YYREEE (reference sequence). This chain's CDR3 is CASSLNEAGMNEQFF. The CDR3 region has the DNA TGTGCCAGCAGCTTAAACGAGGCAGGGATGAATGAGCAGTTCTTC.

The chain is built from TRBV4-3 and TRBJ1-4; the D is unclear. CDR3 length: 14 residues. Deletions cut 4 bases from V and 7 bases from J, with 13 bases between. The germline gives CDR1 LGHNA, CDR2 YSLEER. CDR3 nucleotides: TGCGCCAGCAGCCGGTCGGGGTCTCGTGAAAAACTGTTTTTT. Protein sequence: CASSRSGSREKLFF.